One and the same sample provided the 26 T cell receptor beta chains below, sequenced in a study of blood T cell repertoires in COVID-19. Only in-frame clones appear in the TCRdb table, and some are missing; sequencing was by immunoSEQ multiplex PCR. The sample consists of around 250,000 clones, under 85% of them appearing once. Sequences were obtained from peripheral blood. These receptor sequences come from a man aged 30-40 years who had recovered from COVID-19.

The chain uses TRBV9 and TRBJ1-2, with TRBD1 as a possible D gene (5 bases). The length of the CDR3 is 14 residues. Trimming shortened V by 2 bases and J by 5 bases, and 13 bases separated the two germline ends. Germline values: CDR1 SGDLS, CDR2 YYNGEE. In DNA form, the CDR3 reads TGTGCCAGCAGCGTGGGGGAGGCGCGATATGGCTACACCTTC. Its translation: CASSVGEARYGYTF.

The DNA for the CDR3 is TGTGCCATGCAAGGGACAGATAATTCACCCCTCCACTTT. Protein product: CAMQGTDNSPLHF. The V gene is TRBV10-3, the J gene TRBJ1-6; 7 bases are shared with TRBD1. The CDR3 totals 13 residues. Germline V lookup: CDR1 ENHRY, CDR2 SYGVKD. Trimming at V came to 9 bases and at J to 5 bases, leaving 4 bases not matched to a gene.

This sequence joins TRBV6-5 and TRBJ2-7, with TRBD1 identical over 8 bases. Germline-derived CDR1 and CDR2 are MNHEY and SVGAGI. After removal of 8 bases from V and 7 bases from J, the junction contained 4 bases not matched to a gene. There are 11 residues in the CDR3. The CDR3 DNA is TGTGCCAGCCAGGGGGCAAGGGAGCAGTACTTC. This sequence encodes CASQGAREQYF.

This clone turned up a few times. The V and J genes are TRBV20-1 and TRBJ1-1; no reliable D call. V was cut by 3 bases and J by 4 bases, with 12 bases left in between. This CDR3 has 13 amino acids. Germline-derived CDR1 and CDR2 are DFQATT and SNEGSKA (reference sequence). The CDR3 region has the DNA TGCAGTGCTAGTCGTGGGAGGGTCACTGAAGCTTTCTTT. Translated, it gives CSASRGRVTEAFF.

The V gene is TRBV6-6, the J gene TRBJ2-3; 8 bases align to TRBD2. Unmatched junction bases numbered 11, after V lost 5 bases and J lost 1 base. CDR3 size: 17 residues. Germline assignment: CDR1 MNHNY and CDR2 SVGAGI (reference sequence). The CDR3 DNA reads TGTGCCAGCAGTCAAACCCGGGGGGGCCATGGCACAGATACGCAGTATTTT. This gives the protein CASSQTRGGHGTDTQYF.

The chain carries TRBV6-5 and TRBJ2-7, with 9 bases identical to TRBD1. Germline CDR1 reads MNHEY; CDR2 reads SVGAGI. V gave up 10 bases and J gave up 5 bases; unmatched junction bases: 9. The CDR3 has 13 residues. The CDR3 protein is CATKQGAGHEQYF. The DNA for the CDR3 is TGTGCCACCAAACAGGGGGCTGGGCACGAGCAGTACTTC.

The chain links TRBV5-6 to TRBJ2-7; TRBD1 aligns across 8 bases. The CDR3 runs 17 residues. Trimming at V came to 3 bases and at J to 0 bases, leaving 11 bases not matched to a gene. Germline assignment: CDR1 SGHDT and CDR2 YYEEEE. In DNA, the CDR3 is TGTGCCAGCAGCTCCAATAACTGGACAGGGAACTCCTACGAGCAGTACGTC. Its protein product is CASSSNNWTGNSYEQYV.

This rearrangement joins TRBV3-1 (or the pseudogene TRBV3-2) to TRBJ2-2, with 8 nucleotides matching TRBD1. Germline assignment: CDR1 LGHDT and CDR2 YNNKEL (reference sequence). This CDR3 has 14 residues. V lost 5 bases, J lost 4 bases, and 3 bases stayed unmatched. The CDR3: CASSLQGGTGELFF. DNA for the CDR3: TGTGCCAGCAGCTTACAGGGGGGCACCGGGGAGCTGTTTTTT.

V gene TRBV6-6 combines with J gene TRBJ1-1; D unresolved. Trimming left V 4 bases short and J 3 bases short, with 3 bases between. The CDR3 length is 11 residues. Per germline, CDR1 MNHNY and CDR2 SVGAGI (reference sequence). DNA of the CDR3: TGTGCCAGCAGTTTCTACACTGAAGCTTTCTTT. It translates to CASSFYTEAFF.

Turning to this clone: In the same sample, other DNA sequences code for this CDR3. CDR3 DNA: TGTGCCAGCAGTTTATCGGGGGGATCCTACAATGAGCAGTTCTTC. Translating gives CASSLSGGSYNEQFF. The V call is TRBV27, the J call TRBJ2-1; D may be TRBD2 (6 bases). Germline lookup yields CDR1 MNHEY and CDR2 SMNVEV (reference sequence). This CDR3 region has 15 residues. The germline V and J ends were trimmed by 0 bases and 1 base, with 7 bases remaining between them.

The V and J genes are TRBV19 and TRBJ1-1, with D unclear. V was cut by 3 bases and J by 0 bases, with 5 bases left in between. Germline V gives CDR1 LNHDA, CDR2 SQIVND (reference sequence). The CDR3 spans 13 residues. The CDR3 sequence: CASSIGMNTEAFF. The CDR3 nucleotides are TGTGCCAGTAGTATCGGGATGAACACTGAAGCTTTCTTT.

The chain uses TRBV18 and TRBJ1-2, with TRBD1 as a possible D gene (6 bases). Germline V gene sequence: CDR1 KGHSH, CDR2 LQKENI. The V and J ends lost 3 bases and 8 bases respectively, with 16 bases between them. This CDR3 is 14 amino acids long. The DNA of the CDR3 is TGTGCCAGCTCACCCAGACCGATCGGACAGGGCTACACCTTC. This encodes CASSPRPIGQGYTF. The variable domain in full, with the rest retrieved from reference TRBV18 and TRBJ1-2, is NAGVMQNPRHLVRRRGQEARLRCSPMKGHSHVYWYRQLPEEGLKFMVYLQKENIIDESGMPKERFSAEFPKEGPSILRIQQVVRGDSAAYFCASSPRPIGQGYTFGSGTRLTVV.

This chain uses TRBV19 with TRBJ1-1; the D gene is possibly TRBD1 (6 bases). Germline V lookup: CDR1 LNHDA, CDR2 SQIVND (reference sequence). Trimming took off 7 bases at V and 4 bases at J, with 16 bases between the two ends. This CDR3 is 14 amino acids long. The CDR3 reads CASTAQPDSTEAFF. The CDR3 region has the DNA TGTGCCAGTACCGCGCAACCGGACAGCACTGAAGCTTTCTTT.

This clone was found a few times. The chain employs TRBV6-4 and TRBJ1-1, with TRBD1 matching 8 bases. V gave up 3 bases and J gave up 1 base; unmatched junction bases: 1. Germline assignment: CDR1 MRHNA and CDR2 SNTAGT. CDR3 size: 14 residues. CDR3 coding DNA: TGTGCCAGCAGTGAGGGACAGGAGAACACTGAAGCTTTCTTT. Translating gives CASSEGQENTEAFF.

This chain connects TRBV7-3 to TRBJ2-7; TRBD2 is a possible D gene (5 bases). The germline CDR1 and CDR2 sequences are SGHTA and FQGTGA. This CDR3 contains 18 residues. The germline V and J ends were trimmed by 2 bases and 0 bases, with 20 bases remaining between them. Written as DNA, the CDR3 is TGTGCCAGCAGCTTACGCCGGCCGGGAAGGAAGAGCTCCTACGAGCAGTACTTC. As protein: CASSLRRPGRKSSYEQYF.

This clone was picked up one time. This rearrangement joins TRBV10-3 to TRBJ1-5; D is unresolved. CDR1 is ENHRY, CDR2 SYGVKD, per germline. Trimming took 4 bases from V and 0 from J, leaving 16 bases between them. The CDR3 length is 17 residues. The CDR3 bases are TGTGCCATCAGTGCGACGGGGTTGGTCAATAGCAATCAGCCCCAGCATTTT. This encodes CAISATGLVNSNQPQHF.

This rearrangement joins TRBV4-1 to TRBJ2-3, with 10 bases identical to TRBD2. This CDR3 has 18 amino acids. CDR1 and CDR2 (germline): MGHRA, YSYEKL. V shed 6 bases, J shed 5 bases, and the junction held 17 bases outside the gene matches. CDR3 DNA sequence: TGCGCCAGCAGGAATTTAATGGCGAGCGGGGGGGCCAAAGATACGCAGTATTTT. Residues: CASRNLMASGGAKDTQYF.

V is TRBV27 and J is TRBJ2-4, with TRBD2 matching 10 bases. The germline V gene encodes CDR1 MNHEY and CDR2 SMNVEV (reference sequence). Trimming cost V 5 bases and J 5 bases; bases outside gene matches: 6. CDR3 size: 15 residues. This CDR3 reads CASSLERGGQNIQYF. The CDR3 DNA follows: TGTGCCAGCAGTCTTGAGCGGGGGGGCCAAAACATTCAGTACTTC.

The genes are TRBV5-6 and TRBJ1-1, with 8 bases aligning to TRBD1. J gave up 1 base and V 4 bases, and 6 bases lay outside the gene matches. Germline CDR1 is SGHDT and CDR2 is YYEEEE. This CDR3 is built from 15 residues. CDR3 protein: CASSLLDRANTEAFF. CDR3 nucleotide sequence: TGTGCCAGCAGCCTCCTGGACAGGGCGAACACTGAAGCTTTCTTT.

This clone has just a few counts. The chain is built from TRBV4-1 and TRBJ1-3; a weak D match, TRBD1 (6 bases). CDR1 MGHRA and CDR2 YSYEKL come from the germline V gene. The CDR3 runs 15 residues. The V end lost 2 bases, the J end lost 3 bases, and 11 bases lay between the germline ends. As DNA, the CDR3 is TGCGCCAGCAGCCAAAACAGGGCGGGTGGAAACACCATATATTTT. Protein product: CASSQNRAGGNTIYF.

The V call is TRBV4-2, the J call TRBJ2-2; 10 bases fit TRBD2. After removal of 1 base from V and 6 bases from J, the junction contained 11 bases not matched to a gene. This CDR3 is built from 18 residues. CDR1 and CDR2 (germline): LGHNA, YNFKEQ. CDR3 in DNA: TGTGCCAGCAGCCAAGGGGTACTAGGGCTAGCGGGGGCCGGGGAGCTGTTTTTT. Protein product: CASSQGVLGLAGAGELFF.

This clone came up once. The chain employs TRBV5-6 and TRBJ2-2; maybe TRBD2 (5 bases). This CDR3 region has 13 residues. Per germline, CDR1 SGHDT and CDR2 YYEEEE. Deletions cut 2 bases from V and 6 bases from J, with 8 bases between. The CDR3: CASSFQRAGELFF. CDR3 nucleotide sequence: TGTGCCAGCAGCTTCCAGAGGGCCGGGGAGCTGTTTTTT.

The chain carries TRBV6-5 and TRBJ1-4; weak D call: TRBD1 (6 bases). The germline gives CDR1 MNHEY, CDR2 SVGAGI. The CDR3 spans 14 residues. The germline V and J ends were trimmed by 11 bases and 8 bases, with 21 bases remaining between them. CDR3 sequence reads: CASGGFGGREKLFF. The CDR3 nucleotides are TGTGCCTCCGGCGGGTTTGGGGGCCGGGAAAAACTGTTTTTT.

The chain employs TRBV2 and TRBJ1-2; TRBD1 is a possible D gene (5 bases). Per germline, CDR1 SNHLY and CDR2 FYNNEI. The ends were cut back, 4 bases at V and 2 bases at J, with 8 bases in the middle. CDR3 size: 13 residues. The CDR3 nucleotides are TGTGCCAGCAGTGTTCAGGGAAACTATGGCTACACCTTC. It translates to CASSVQGNYGYTF.

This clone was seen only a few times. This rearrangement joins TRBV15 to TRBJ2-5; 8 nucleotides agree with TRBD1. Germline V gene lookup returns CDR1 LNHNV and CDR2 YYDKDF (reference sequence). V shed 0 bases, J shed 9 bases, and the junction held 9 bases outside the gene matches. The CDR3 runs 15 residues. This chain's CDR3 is CATSRDLGQGFPQYF. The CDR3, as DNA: TGTGCCACCAGCAGAGATCTAGGACAGGGTTTCCCCCAGTACTTC.

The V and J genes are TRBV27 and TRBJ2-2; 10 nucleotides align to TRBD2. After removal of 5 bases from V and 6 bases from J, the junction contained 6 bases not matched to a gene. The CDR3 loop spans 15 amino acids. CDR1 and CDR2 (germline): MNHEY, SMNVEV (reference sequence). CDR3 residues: CASSRSGGAAGELFF. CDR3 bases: TGTGCCAGCAGTCGCAGCGGGGGGGCCGCCGGGGAGCTGTTTTTT.